This TCR beta chain was captured in a study of post-analysis software for immune sequencing data. As for the study in general: The disease courses spanned relapsing-remitting, secondary progressive and progressive-relapsing forms of multiple sclerosis.

General study results and limits: Patients showed TRBV5-6, TRBV5-1 and TRBV20-1 among roughly five TRBV segments more frequent than in controls. A significant reduction in normalized Chao1 diversity was observed in multiple sclerosis patients versus controls. Strong same-batch co-clustering of samples appeared with F measure clustering.

Built from TCR beta cDNA, the libraries had unique molecular identifiers in them. Roughly 450,000 cDNA molecules were recovered from an input of roughly 0.85 to 10 million T cells. TCRdb analysed the PCR reads with MiXCR anew, one entry per CDR3 protein. The sample carries 430,000 or so distinct CDR3 sequences, approximately 37% recorded once. Germline values: CDR1 SNHLY, CDR2 FYNNEI. The CDR3 sequence is 12 residues long. With 8 bases removed from V and 4 bases from J, the gap between germline ends came to 11 bases. The sample holds a few counts of this clonotype. The antigen is not known. This chain links TRBV2 with TRBJ1-2; D gene uncertain. This sequence was found in a girl aged 2-10 years with multiple sclerosis. The sequenced sample consisted of blood. This chain's CDR3 is CASVVASYGYTF. CDR3 coding DNA: TGTGCCAGCGTGGTGGCCTCCTATGGCTACACCTTC.